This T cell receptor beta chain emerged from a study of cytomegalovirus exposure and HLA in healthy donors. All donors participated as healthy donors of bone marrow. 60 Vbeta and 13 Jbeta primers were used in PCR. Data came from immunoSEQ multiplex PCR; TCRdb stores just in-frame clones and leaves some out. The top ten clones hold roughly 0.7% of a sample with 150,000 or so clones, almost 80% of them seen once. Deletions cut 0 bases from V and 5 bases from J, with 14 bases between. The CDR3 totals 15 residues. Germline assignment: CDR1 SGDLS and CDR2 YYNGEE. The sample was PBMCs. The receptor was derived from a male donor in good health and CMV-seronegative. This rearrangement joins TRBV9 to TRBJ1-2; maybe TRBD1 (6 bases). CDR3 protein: CASSVEAGALYGYTF. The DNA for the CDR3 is TGTGCCAGCAGCGTAGAAGCAGGGGCGTTATATGGCTACACCTTC.